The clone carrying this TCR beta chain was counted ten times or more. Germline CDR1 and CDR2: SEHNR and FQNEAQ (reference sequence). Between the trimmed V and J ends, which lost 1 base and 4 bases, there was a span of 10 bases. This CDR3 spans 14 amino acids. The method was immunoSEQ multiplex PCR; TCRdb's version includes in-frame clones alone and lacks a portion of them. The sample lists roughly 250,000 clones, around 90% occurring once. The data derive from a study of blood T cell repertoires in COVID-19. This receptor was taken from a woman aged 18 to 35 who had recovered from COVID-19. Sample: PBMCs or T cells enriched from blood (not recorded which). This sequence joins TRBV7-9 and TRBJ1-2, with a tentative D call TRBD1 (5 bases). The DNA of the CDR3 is TGTGCCAGCAGCTTAGAAGGGGTCCCCTATGGCTACACCTTC. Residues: CASSLEGVPYGYTF.